This T cell receptor (beta chain) is drawn from a study of T cells in Graves' hyperthyroidism and ophthalmopathy. Patients were aged 18 to 65, had disease duration under 2 months, and had newly diagnosed hyperthyroidism. Germline values: CDR1 MNHEY, CDR2 SVGEGT. The CDR3 length is 14 residues. This clonotype was observed at least ten times. The junction differs from germline at one of its ends, possibly a read error. TCR beta CDR3 sequences were amplified from RNA transcripts. HTBI primers drove first-round RT-PCR of the TCR CDR3. TCRdb re-analysed the multiplex PCR reads in MiXCR, keeping a single row per CDR3 protein. The sample lists hundreds of thousands of distinct CDR3 sequences, more than 15% occurring once.

This rearrangement joins TRBV6-2 or TRBV6-3 to TRBJ1-2, with D hard to call. Specimen: blood. This clonotype was sampled from a woman aged 18-29 years with Graves' hyperthyroidism. The CDR3 DNA sequence: TGTGCCAGCAGTTACTCCTCGGGGAGTTATGCCTACACCTTC. Residues: CASSYSSGSYAYTF.